These 25 T cell receptor beta chains originate from one sample sequenced in a study of shared clonotypes between healthy human individuals. Sequencing was performed with immunoSEQ multiplex PCR; in TCRdb, only in-frame clones are kept and a portion is missing. The data show a few million clones, over 85% seen once. Sequencing was done on a sample of naive CD4+ T cells from PBMCs. Subset reported: CD45RA+ positively selected. The source of these receptors is a man between 18 and 29 years old in good health. Some clones in this sample may be carry-over from other donors' samples.

This sequence joins TRBV28 and TRBJ2-2, with 9 bases matching TRBD1. Germline V gene sequence: CDR1 MDHEN, CDR2 SYDVKM. The CDR3 spans 16 residues. V was clipped by 4 bases and J by 7 bases; unmatched bases: 10. The CDR3: CASSSPGQGAGGELFF. Here the CDR3 DNA reads TGTGCCAGCAGTTCACCGGGACAGGGAGCCGGCGGGGAGCTGTTTTTT.

A remark on this clone: This sample also contains other DNA sequences that code for the same CDR3. The gene calls are TRBV9 and TRBJ2-3, with D perhaps TRBD2 (7 bases). Between the trimmed V and J ends, which lost 0 bases and 1 base, there was a span of 9 bases. This CDR3 is built from 15 residues. Per germline, CDR1 SGDLS and CDR2 YYNGEE. In DNA, the CDR3 is TGTGCCAGCAGCGTAGGAGGGGGGGGCACAGATACGCAGTATTTT. Amino acids: CASSVGGGGTDTQYF.

This clone was counted a single time. This rearrangement joins TRBV28 to TRBJ2-7; D might be TRBD1 (5 bases). This CDR3 is 15 amino acids long. Germline V CDR1 and CDR2: MDHEN, SYDVKM. Trimming pared 7 bases from V and 0 bases from J, leaving 16 bases between. The CDR3 protein is CASTLAGLTSYEQYF. The CDR3 bases are TGTGCCAGCACTCTTGCAGGGCTAACCTCCTACGAGCAGTACTTC.

This clone has just one count. CDR3 region: CASSLAYPSAYNEQFF. CDR3 nucleotides: TGTGCCAGCAGCTTAGCATATCCTAGCGCCTACAATGAGCAGTTCTTC. The V and J genes are TRBV7-9 and TRBJ2-1; D possibly corresponds to TRBD2 (6 bases). CDR1 SEHNR and CDR2 FQNEAQ come from the germline V gene (reference sequence). The V gene lost 0 bases and the J gene lost 2 bases, with 11 bases spanning the gap. The CDR3 covers 16 residues. The whole variable domain, filled in from reference TRBV7-9 and TRBJ2-1, reads DTGVSQNPRHKITKRGQNVTFRCDPISEHNRLYWYRQTLGQGPEFLTYFQNEAQLEKSRLLSDRFSAERPKGSFSTLEIQRTEQGDSAMYLCASSLAYPSAYNEQFFGPGTRLTVL.

The chain joins TRBV27 to TRBJ2-7; D gene uncertain. V was pared by 5 bases and J by 4 bases, with 12 bases between. Germline V gene sequence: CDR1 MNHEY, CDR2 SMNVEV (reference sequence). The CDR3 has 13 amino acids. This CDR3 is CASSPHSSYEQYF. In DNA form, the CDR3 reads TGTGCCAGCAGTCCCCATTCGTCTTACGAGCAGTACTTC.

This clone was found once. The same CDR3 arises from other DNA sequences in this sample as well. The rearrangement links TRBV28 to TRBJ2-1, with 7 bases fitting TRBD2. J lost 0 bases, V lost 4 bases, and 6 bases had no gene match. The germline V gene encodes CDR1 MDHEN and CDR2 SYDVKM. CDR3 length: 16 residues. As DNA, the CDR3 is TGTGCCAGCAGTTCATTAGCGGGCCTCTCCTACAATGAGCAGTTCTTC. This encodes CASSSLAGLSYNEQFF.

V and J are TRBV5-1 and TRBJ1-3; tentative D call: TRBD1 (5 bases). Germline CDR1 is SGHRS and CDR2 is YFSETQ. The CDR3 spans 15 residues. The germline V and J ends were trimmed by 0 bases and 8 bases, with 15 bases remaining between them. CDR3 sequence reads: CASSLGTGLGDTIYF. In DNA, the CDR3 is TGCGCCAGCAGCTTGGGCACAGGCCTAGGAGACACCATATATTTT.

V is TRBV7-3 and J is TRBJ2-3, with TRBD2 matching 8 bases. J was trimmed by 2 bases and V by 5 bases; bases with no gene match: 6. The CDR3 consists of 15 residues. CDR1 and CDR2 from the germline V gene are SGHTA and FQGTGA. Here the CDR3 reads CASSPRAGVTDTQYF. The CDR3 DNA is TGTGCCAGCAGCCCCAGAGCGGGAGTCACAGATACGCAGTATTTT. Using reference TRBV7-3 and TRBJ2-3 for the parts outside the CDR3, the full variable domain is GAGVSQTPSNKVTEKGKYVELRCDPISGHTALYWYRQSLGQGPEFLIYFQGTGAADDSGLPNDRFFAVRPEGSVSTLKIQRTERGDSAVYLCASSPRAGVTDTQYFGPGTRLTVL.

In regard to this clone: Other DNA sequences from this sample encode an identical CDR3 as well. The gene calls are TRBV9 and TRBJ1-1; tentative D call: TRBD1 (6 bases). Trimming removed 0 bases at V and 5 bases at J, with 14 bases between. The V gene's germline CDR1 is SGDLS and CDR2 YYNGEE. There are 15 residues in the CDR3. CDR3 residues: CASSVGGGRGTEAFF. CDR3 DNA sequence: TGTGCCAGCAGCGTAGGTGGGGGGCGCGGAACTGAAGCTTTCTTT.

This chain links TRBV27 with TRBJ2-1; TRBD2 agrees at 9 bases. The CDR3 is made up of 13 amino acids. Per germline, CDR1 MNHEY and CDR2 SMNVEV (reference sequence). The V segment lost 4 bases and the J segment 8 bases; nucleotides outside the gene matches: 3. The CDR3 sequence is CASSSRTSDEQFF. CDR3 in DNA: TGTGCCAGCAGTTCCCGGACTAGCGATGAGCAGTTCTTC.

V is TRBV9 and J is TRBJ1-4, with D unclear. Germline-derived CDR1 and CDR2 are SGDLS and YYNGEE. The CDR3 runs 16 residues. V lost 0 bases and J 0 bases, leaving 9 bases between the germline ends. The CDR3 is CASSVGAAATNEKLFF. The CDR3 DNA sequence: TGTGCCAGCAGCGTAGGGGCAGCTGCAACTAATGAAAAACTGTTTTTT.

The chain links TRBV27 to TRBJ2-3; no clear D gene. The CDR3 is 12 amino acids. Germline V gives CDR1 MNHEY, CDR2 SMNVEV (reference sequence). V was cut by 5 bases and J by 6 bases, with 9 bases left in between. CDR3 amino acids: CASSRPGDTQYF. The CDR3 bases are TGTGCCAGCAGTCGCCCCGGGGATACGCAGTATTTT.

The chain's CDR3 is CASSFPGGFYEQYF. CDR3 DNA sequence: TGTGCCAGCAGCTTCCCCGGAGGTTTCTACGAGCAGTACTTC. The chain has TRBV7-2 and TRBJ2-7; D might be TRBD2 (5 bases). This CDR3 region has 14 residues. With 3 bases removed from V and 3 bases from J, the gap between germline ends came to 12 bases. Per germline, CDR1 SGHTA and CDR2 FQGNSA. The full variable domain, its missing parts supplied by reference TRBV7-2 and TRBJ2-7, is GAGVSQSPSNKVTEKGKDVELRCDPISGHTALYWYRQSLGQGLEFLIYFQGNSAPDKSGLPSDRFSAERTGGSVSTLTIQRTQQEDSAVYLCASSFPGGFYEQYFGPGTRLTVT.

CDR3 sequence (DNA): TGTGCCAGCAGTATGCCGGGACTAGCAACAGATACGCAGTATTTT. Translation: CASSMPGLATDTQYF. The chain employs TRBV27 and TRBJ2-3, with 9 bases that match TRBD2. Unmatched junction bases numbered 6, after V lost 5 bases and J lost 3 bases. Germline V gene sequence: CDR1 MNHEY, CDR2 SMNVEV (reference sequence). The CDR3 is made up of 15 amino acids.

This CDR3 is CASSFPEVFGPGELFF. The CDR3 DNA follows: TGCGCCAGCAGCTTCCCCGAAGTGTTCGGCCCCGGGGAGCTGTTTTTT. This chain connects TRBV5-1 to TRBJ2-2; D unresolved. Trimming left V 2 bases short and J 6 bases short, with 17 bases between. The CDR3 spans 16 residues. Germline V CDR1 and CDR2: SGHRS, YFSETQ. The full variable domain, in which reference TRBV5-1 and TRBJ2-2 provide the parts outside the CDR3, is KAGVTQTPRYLIKTRGQQVTLSCSPISGHRSVSWYQQTPGQGLQFLFEYFSETQRNKGNFPGRFSGRQFSNSRSEMNVSTLELGDSALYLCASSFPEVFGPGELFFGEGSRLTVL.

The chain joins TRBV9 to TRBJ2-1, with unresolved D. The CDR3 is made up of 16 amino acids. Germline-derived CDR1 and CDR2 are SGDLS and YYNGEE. Trimming took 2 bases from V and 3 from J, leaving 15 bases between them. This CDR3 is CASSVRPTPLYNEQFF. The DNA of the CDR3 is TGTGCCAGCAGCGTGAGGCCGACCCCCCTCTACAATGAGCAGTTCTTC.

V usage is TRBV4-3 and J usage is TRBJ2-6; the match to TRBD1 covers 7 bases. The germline V gene has CDR1 LGHNA and CDR2 YSLEER. The V segment lost 1 base and the J segment 0 bases; nucleotides outside the gene matches: 6. This CDR3 has 18 residues. In DNA form, the CDR3 reads TGCGCCAGCAGCCAAGGTCAACAGGGGAGCTCTGGGGCCAACGTCCTGACTTTC. This codes for CASSQGQQGSSGANVLTF.

CDR3 loop: CAGAGEDNEQFF. The CDR3 DNA follows: TGTGCCGGGGCGGGAGAGGACAATGAGCAGTTCTTC. The gene calls are TRBV30 and TRBJ2-1, with 7 positions matching TRBD2. Germline V gene lookup returns CDR1 GTSNPN and CDR2 SVGIG (reference sequence). CDR3 length: 12 residues. V lost 8 bases, J lost 5 bases, and 6 bases stayed unmatched.

Concerning this clone itself: The same CDR3 is also encoded by other DNA sequences in this sample. CDR3 in amino acids: CASSPGTVYEQYF. The CDR3 DNA is TGTGCCAGCAGTCCTGGGACAGTCTACGAGCAGTACTTC. The chain recombines TRBV6-6 with TRBJ2-7; 7 nucleotides align to TRBD1. Looked up from germline, CDR1 is MNHNY and CDR2 is SVGAGI (reference sequence). CDR3 length equals 13 residues. V was pared by 5 bases and J by 3 bases, with 4 bases of the junction left unmatched.

V is TRBV9 and J is TRBJ2-1; D perhaps matches TRBD2 (5 bases). This CDR3 contains 14 residues. V dropped 3 bases and J dropped 9 bases, with 16 bases sitting between them. From germline, CDR1 is SGDLS and CDR2 YYNGEE. The CDR3 here is CASSGSGSGGEQFF. The CDR3, as DNA: TGTGCCAGCAGCGGAAGCGGTAGTGGAGGTGAGCAGTTCTTC.

DNA of the CDR3: TGTGCCAGCAGCAGGGACAGGGAGGGCCAGCCCCAGCATTTT. This gives the protein CASSRDREGQPQHF. The chain has TRBV7-2 and TRBJ1-5; TRBD1 matches at 9 bases. From germline, CDR1 is SGHTA and CDR2 FQGNSA. Germline trimming cut 5 bases from V and 7 bases from J; bases unmatched to any gene: 6. CDR3 size: 14 residues.

CDR3: CAWSTGSSGSPLHF. In DNA, the CDR3 is TGTGCCTGGAGTACCGGGTCCTCAGGATCACCCCTCCACTTT. The genes are TRBV30 and TRBJ1-6, with D uncertain. Germline CDR1 reads GTSNPN; CDR2 reads SVGIG (reference sequence). Trimming took 2 bases from V and 10 from J, leaving 15 bases between them. This CDR3 comprises 14 residues.

The rearrangement uses TRBV29-1 and TRBJ1-1; D may be TRBD1 (5 bases). In germline, CDR1 is SQVTM, CDR2 ANQGSEA. V lost 6 bases and J 5 bases, leaving 19 bases between the germline ends. The CDR3 loop spans 14 amino acids. Here the CDR3 reads CSVLKGPGRTEAFF. Written as DNA, the CDR3 is TGCAGCGTCTTGAAGGGGCCGGGCAGGACTGAAGCTTTCTTT.

The CDR3 loop is CASSIGPGVDGYTF. In DNA, the CDR3 is TGTGCCAGTAGTATTGGCCCGGGAGTGGATGGCTACACCTTC. The rearrangement uses TRBV19 and TRBJ1-2, with D unclear. Germline CDR1 reads LNHDA; CDR2 reads SQIVND (reference sequence). V was cut by 3 bases and J by 6 bases, with 14 bases left in between. CDR3 length: 14 residues.

The chain links TRBV19 to TRBJ2-5; D is possibly TRBD2 (5 bases). Germline assignment: CDR1 LNHDA and CDR2 SQIVND (reference sequence). The CDR3 is made up of 17 amino acids. The germline V and J ends were trimmed by 3 bases and 0 bases, with 17 bases remaining between them. The CDR3 reads CASSIRGTVMYQETQYF. Written as DNA, the CDR3 is TGTGCCAGTAGTATTCGGGGAACGGTGATGTACCAAGAGACCCAGTACTTC. Together with reference TRBV19 and TRBJ2-5, the CDR3 gives the full variable domain: DGGITQSPKYLFRKEGQNVTLSCEQNLNHDAMYWYRQDPGQGLRLIYYSQIVNDFQKGDIAEGYSVSREKKESFPLTVTSAQKNPTAFYLCASSIRGTVMYQETQYFGPGTRLLVL.